The clone carrying this T cell receptor (beta chain) was counted between two and nine times. The germline CDR1 and CDR2 sequences are KGHSH and LQKENI. The CDR3 extends over 16 amino acids. J lost 2 bases, V lost 1 base, and 3 bases had no gene match. The data are from a study of T-cell reconstitution after alpha-beta-depleted transplantation in children. The authors prepared the TCRbeta library with unique molecular identifiers. Each CDR3 protein is one row after TCRdb ran MiXCR on the PCR reads. The sample lists roughly 570,000 distinct CDR3 sequences; 25% to 30% were seen once. The sample was PBMCs, taken before TCRalphabeta/CD19-depleted stem cell transplant. The TCR was taken from a boy in the first two years of life with Wiskott-Aldrich syndrome, due to receive a stem cell transplant. The chain carries TRBV18 and TRBJ2-1; 9 bases fit TRBD2. In DNA form, the CDR3 reads TGTGCCAGCTCACCACGAGCGGGGGGAGCCTACAATGAGCAGTTCTTC. Amino acids: CASSPRAGGAYNEQFF.